The clone carrying this T cell receptor beta chain was counted a few times. The antigen remains undetermined. Each cDNA held unique molecular identifiers, and template switching gave it a universal primer site. In TCRdb, the 5' RACE reads were re-called with MiXCR into one record per CDR3 protein. The sample includes around 1.7 million distinct CDR3 sequences, roughly a third of them seen just once. The data were taken from a study of identical twins. Findings and caveats of the study: The study drew conclusions from cross-sectional statistical analysis, not from following the same donors. When twins shared out-of-frame alpha sequences, those sequences had excess low generation probability.

What was sequenced was cord blood. The receptor was isolated from a newborn girl in good health.

In DNA form, the CDR3 reads TGTGCCAGCAGTTTCCCCTCTAGCGGGAGCACAGATACGCAGTATTTT. Amino acids: CASSFPSSGSTDTQYF. The chain recombines TRBV12-3 or TRBV12-4 with TRBJ2-3, with 8 bases identical to TRBD2. CDR3 length: 16 residues. J lost 0 bases, V lost 3 bases, and 5 bases had no gene match.